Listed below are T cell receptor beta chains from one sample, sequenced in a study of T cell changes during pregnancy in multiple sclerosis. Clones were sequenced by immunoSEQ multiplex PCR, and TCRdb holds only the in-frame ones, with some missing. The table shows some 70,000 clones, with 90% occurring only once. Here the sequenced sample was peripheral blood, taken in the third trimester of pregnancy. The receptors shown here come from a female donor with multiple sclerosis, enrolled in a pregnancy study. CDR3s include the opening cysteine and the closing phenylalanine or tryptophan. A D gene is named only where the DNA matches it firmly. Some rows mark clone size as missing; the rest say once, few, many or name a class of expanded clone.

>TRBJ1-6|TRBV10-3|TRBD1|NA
CAISESRQGIGSPLHF
TGTGCCATCAGTGAGTCGCGACAGGGGATAGGCTCACCCCTCCACTTT
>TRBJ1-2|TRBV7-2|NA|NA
CASSLDEQGNNYGYTF
TGTGCCAGCAGCTTAGACGAGCAGGGAAATAACTATGGCTACACCTTC
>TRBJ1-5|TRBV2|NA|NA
CASSSHQEGGNQPQHF
TGTGCCAGCAGCTCCCACCAGGAGGGTGGCAATCAGCCCCAGCATTTT
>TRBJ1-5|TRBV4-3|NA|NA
CASSQDDSHQPQHF
TGCGCCAGCAGCCAAGATGACAGCCATCAGCCCCAGCATTTT
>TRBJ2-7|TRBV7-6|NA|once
CASSLWAGPSLYEQYF
TGTGCCAGCAGCTTGTGGGCAGGCCCATCTCTTTACGAGCAGTACTTC
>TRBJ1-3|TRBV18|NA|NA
CASSLLEAAAGNTIYF
TGTGCCAGCTCACTCTTAGAAGCGGCTGCAGGAAACACCATATATTTT
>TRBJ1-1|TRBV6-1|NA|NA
CASSEVRGDTEAFF
TGTGCCAGCAGTGAAGTACGGGGGGACACTGAAGCTTTCTTT
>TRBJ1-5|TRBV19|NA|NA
CASRKSGGYQPQHF
TGTGCCAGCCGAAAAAGCGGGGGGTATCAGCCCCAGCATTTT
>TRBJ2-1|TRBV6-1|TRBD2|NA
CATALGLAGSTEQFF
TGTGCCACCGCCCTCGGACTAGCGGGATCCACCGAGCAGTTCTTC
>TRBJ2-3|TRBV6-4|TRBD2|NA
CASIERGGPTDTQYF
TGTGCCAGCATCGAGCGGGGGGGCCCCACAGATACGCAGTATTTT
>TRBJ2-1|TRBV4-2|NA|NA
CASSQGPLNNEQFF
TGTGCCAGCAGCCAAGGTCCCCTTAACAATGAGCAGTTCTTC
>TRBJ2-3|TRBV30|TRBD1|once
CAWGTGGGKRDTQYF
TGTGCCTGGGGGACAGGGGGTGGAAAGAGAGATACGCAGTATTTT
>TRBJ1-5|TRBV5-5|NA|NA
CASSFGQTLNQPQHF
TGTGCCAGCAGCTTTGGACAGACGCTCAATCAGCCCCAGCATTTT
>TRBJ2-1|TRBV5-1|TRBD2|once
CASSLSPSGRDGDEQFF
TGCGCCAGCAGCTTGTCTCCTAGCGGGAGGGATGGCGATGAGCAGTTCTTC
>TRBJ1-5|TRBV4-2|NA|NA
CASSPRAGEDQPQHF
TGTGCCAGCAGCCCGCGGGCCGGGGAGGATCAGCCCCAGCATTTT
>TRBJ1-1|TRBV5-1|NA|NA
CASSPLGQKNTEAFF
TGCGCCAGCAGCCCCCTTGGGCAGAAGAACACTGAAGCTTTCTTT
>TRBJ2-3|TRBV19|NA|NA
CASRPASTNTQYF
TGTGCCAGTAGGCCGGCTAGCACAAATACGCAGTATTTT
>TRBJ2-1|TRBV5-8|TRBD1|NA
CASSLEFLGQGNEQFF
TGTGCCAGCAGCTTGGAGTTTCTGGGACAGGGCAATGAGCAGTTCTTC
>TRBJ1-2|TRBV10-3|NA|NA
CASRRDRYGHTF
TGTGCCAGCCGCAGGGATAGGTATGGCCACACCTTC
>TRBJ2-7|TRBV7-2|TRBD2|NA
CASSLELVGGYEQYF
TGTGCCAGCAGCTTAGAATTGGTGGGAGGGTACGAGCAGTACTTC
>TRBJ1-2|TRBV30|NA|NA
CAWRMEAGAVGYTF
TGTGCCTGGAGAATGGAGGCAGGGGCTGTGGGCTACACCTTC
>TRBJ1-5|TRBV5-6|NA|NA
CASSPWAGPSSQHF
TGTGCCAGCAGCCCTTGGGCAGGTCCGTCAAGCCAGCATTTT
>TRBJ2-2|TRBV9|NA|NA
CASSVDMGATGELFF
TGTGCCAGCAGCGTAGATATGGGGGCTACCGGGGAGCTGTTTTTT
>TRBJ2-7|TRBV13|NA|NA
CASRAASYEQYF
TGTGCCAGCAGAGCCGCATCCTACGAGCAGTACTTC
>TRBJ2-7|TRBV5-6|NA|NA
CASSQRGLQAGDF
TGTGCCAGCAGCCAAAGAGGGCTGCAGGCCGGGGACTTC
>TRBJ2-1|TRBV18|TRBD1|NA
CASSTGTGGDNEQFF
TGTGCCAGCTCAACCGGGACAGGGGGGGACAATGAGCAGTTCTTC
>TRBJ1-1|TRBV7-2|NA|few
CASSLQGSMNTEAFF
TGTGCCAGCAGCTTACAGGGCTCAATGAACACTGAAGCTTTCTTT
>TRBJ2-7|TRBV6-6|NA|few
CASSYGQGGEQYF
TGTGCCAGCAGTTACGGTCAGGGCGGCGAGCAGTACTTC
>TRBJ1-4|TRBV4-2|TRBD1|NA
CASSQEISQGGGSKKLFF
TGTGCCAGCAGCCAAGAAATATCACAGGGGGGTGGGTCGAAAAAACTGTTTTTT
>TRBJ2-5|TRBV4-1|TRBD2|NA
CASSQDPGLAGDQYF
TGCGCCAGCAGCCAAGACCCTGGACTAGCGGGGGACCAGTACTTC
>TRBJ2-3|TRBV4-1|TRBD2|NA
CASRPGLAGTSTDTQYF
TGCGCCAGCAGACCGGGACTAGCGGGAACTTCCACAGATACGCAGTATTTT
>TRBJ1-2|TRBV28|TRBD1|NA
CASSAQGSYGYTF
TGTGCCAGCAGTGCACAGGGGAGCTATGGCTACACCTTC
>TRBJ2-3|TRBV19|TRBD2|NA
CASSVASGSTDTQYF
TGTGCCAGTAGTGTTGCTAGCGGTAGCACAGATACGCAGTATTTT
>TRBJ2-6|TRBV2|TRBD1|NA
CASRTGTGLSGANVLTF
TGTGCCAGCAGAACCGGGACAGGATTGTCTGGGGCCAACGTCCTGACTTTC
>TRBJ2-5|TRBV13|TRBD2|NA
CASSLWRTVAGILPETQYF
TGTGCCAGCAGCTTGTGGAGAACTGTAGCGGGAATCCTTCCAGAGACCCAGTACTTC
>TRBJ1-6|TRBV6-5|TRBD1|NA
CASTQGTGGSPLHF
TGTGCCAGCACCCAAGGGACAGGCGGGTCACCCCTCCACTTT
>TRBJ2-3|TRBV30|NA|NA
CAWSKSRVTDTQYF
TGTGCCTGGAGTAAGTCCAGGGTCACAGATACGCAGTATTTT
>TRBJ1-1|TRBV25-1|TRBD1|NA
CASNPTGQGNTEAFF
TGTGCCAGCAACCCTACAGGACAGGGCAACACTGAAGCTTTCTTT
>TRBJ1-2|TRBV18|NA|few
CASSPDSVYGYTF
TGTGCCAGCTCACCGGACAGCGTCTATGGCTACACCTTC
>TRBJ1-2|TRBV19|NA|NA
CASSIGSGVIGYTF
TGTGCCAGTAGTATCGGGTCAGGGGTCATTGGCTACACCTTC
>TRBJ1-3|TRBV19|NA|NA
CASSIGAGYLSGNTIYF
TGTGCCAGTAGTATAGGAGCAGGGTACCTCTCTGGAAACACCATATATTTT
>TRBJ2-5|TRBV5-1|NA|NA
CASSLEDRQETQYF
TGCGCCAGCAGCTTGGAAGACAGGCAAGAGACCCAGTACTTC
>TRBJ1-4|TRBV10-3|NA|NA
CAISTGETNEKLFF
TGTGCCATCAGCACGGGGGAAACTAATGAAAAACTGTTTTTT
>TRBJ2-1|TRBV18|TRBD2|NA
CASSPAGGSNEQFF
TGTGCCAGCTCACCCGCGGGAGGGTCCAATGAGCAGTTCTTC
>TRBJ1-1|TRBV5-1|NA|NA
CASSWDPAGAEAFF
TGCGCCAGCAGCTGGGACCCCGCGGGGGCAGAAGCTTTCTTT
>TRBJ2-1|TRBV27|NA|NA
CASSLSNSLTSNEQFF
TGTGCCAGCAGTTTATCGAATAGCCTAACCTCCAATGAGCAGTTCTTC
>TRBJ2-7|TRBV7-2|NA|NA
CASSLETSNYEQYF
TGTGCCAGCAGCTTAGAAACCAGTAACTACGAGCAGTACTTC
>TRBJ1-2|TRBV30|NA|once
CAWSLGGRDNYGYTF
TGTGCCTGGAGTTTGGGGGGGCGAGATAACTATGGCTACACCTTC
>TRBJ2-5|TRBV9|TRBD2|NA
CASSVGGGTTQETQYF
TGTGCCAGCAGCGTAGGGGGGGGTACAACACAAGAGACCCAGTACTTC
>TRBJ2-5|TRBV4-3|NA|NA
CASSQSLARQETQYF
TGCGCCAGCAGCCAATCACTAGCCAGGCAAGAGACCCAGTACTTC